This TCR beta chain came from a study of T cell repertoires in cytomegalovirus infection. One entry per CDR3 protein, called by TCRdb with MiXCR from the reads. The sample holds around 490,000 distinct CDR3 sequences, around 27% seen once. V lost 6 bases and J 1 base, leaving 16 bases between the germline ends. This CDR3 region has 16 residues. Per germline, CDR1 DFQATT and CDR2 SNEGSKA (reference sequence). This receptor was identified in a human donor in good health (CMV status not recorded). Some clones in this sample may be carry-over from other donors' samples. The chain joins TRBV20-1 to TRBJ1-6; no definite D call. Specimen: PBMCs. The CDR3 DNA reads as TGCAGTGCCCTTTATACTACGGGGTCCTATAATTCACCCCTCCACTTT. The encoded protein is CSALYTTGSYNSPLHF.